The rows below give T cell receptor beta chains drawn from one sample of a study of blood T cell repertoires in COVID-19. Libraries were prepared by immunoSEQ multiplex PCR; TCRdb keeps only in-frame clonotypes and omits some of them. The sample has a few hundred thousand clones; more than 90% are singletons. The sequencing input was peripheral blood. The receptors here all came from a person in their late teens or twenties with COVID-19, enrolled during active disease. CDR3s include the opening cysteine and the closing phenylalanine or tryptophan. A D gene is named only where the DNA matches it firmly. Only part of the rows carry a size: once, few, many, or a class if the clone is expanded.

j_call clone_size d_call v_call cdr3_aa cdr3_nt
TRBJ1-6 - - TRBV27 CASSSRGLLHF TGTGCCAGCAGTTCGCGTGGACTCCTCCACTTT
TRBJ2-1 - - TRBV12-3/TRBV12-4 CASSTLRGEQFF TGTGCCAGCAGTACTCTCCGCGGCGAGCAGTTCTTC
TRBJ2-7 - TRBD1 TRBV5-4 CASSAPGTGAFEQYF TGTGCCAGCAGCGCCCCGGGAACAGGGGCTTTCGAGCAGTACTTC
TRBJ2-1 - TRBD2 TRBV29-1 CSVENPGLAGISSYNEQFF TGCAGCGTCGAAAACCCGGGACTAGCGGGGATTAGCTCCTACAATGAGCAGTTCTTC
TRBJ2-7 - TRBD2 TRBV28 CASSSRVTSGSYEQYF TGTGCCAGCAGCTCCAGGGTGACTAGCGGGAGCTACGAGCAGTACTTC
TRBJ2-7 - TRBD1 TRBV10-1 CASRTGTAPYEQYF TGCGCCAGCAGAACCGGGACAGCCCCCTACGAGCAGTACTTC
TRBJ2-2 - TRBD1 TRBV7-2 CASSLDFGTGMTGELFF TGTGCCAGCAGCTTAGATTTCGGGACAGGGATGACCGGGGAGCTGTTTTTT
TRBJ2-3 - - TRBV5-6 CASSKQGPDTQYF TGTGCCAGCAGCAAACAGGGACCAGATACGCAGTATTTT
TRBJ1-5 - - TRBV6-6 CASSWSEGNQPQHF TGTGCCAGCAGTTGGTCGGAGGGGAATCAGCCCCAGCATTTT
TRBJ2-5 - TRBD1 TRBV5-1 CASSLAVRTGGETQYF TGCGCCAGCAGCTTGGCTGTAAGGACAGGGGGCGAGACCCAGTACTTC
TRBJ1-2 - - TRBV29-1 CSSYRVPADGYTF TGCAGCTCCTATAGGGTGCCAGCGGATGGCTACACCTTC
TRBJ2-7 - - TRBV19 CASSYNAGSYEQYF TGTGCCAGTAGTTACAACGCGGGCTCCTACGAGCAGTACTTC
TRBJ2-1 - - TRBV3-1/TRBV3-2 CASSQASAGVWYEQFF TGTGCCAGCAGCCAAGCATCAGCGGGCGTTTGGTATGAGCAGTTCTTC
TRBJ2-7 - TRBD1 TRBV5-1 CASSYRTGEGEQYF TGCGCCAGCAGCTACCGGACAGGGGAAGGCGAGCAGTACTTC
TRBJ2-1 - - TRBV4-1 CASSQVGTFNEQFF TGCGCCAGCAGCCAAGTCGGGACTTTCAATGAGCAGTTCTTC
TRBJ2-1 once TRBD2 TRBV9 CASSRTSGSGNEQFF TGTGCCAGCAGCAGGACTAGCGGGAGTGGCAATGAGCAGTTCTTC
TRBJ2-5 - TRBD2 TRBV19 CASSRAGGPSETQYF TGTGCCAGTAGTCGAGCGGGAGGGCCCTCGGAGACCCAGTACTTC
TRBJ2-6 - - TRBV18 CASSPPLQAGANVLTF TGTGCCAGCTCACCACCACTACAGGCTGGGGCCAACGTCCTGACTTTC
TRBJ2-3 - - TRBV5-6 CASSFLGFTDTQYF TGTGCCAGCAGCTTTCTTGGCTTCACAGATACGCAGTATTTT
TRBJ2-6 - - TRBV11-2 CASSLRTASGANVLTF TGTGCCAGCAGCTTGAGGACAGCCTCTGGGGCCAACGTCCTGACTTTC
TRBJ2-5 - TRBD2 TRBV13 CASSPAHAPGGKTQYF TGTGCCAGCAGCCCGGCACACGCCCCGGGGGGGAAGACCCAGTACTTC
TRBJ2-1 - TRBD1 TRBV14 CASSLVGQGSSSYNEQFF TGTGCCAGCAGCCTGGTGGGACAGGGCTCGAGCTCCTACAATGAGCAGTTCTTC
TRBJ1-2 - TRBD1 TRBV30 CAWNRLTGGDGGYTF TGTGCCTGGAACCGCTTGACAGGGGGCGATGGTGGCTACACCTTC
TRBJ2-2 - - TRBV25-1 CASSESLNANTGELFF TGTGCCAGCAGTGAATCTCTAAACGCGAACACCGGGGAGCTGTTTTTT
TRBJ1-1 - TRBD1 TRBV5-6 CASTHNPGQGHTEAFF TGTGCCAGCACCCATAACCCGGGACAGGGACACACTGAAGCTTTCTTT
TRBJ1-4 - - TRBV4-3 CASSQDSGGYNEKLFF TGCGCCAGCAGCCAAGACTCGGGGGGGTATAATGAAAAACTGTTTTTT
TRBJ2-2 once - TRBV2 CASSAPTGELFF TGTGCCAGCAGTGCCCCAACCGGGGAGCTGTTTTTT
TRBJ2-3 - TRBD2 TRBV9 CASSVDSGSGTDTQYF TGTGCCAGCAGCGTTGATAGCGGGAGTGGCACAGATACGCAGTATTTT
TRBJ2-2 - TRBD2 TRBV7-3 CASSLTSGRAMAGELFF TGTGCCAGCAGCCTTACTAGCGGGAGGGCCATGGCCGGGGAGCTGTTTTTT
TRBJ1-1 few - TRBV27 CASSLFGKNTEAFF TGTGCCAGCAGTTTATTTGGCAAGAACACTGAAGCTTTCTTT
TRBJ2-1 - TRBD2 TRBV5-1 CASEGLGSYNEQFF TGCGCCAGCGAGGGACTAGGGTCCTACAATGAGCAGTTCTTC